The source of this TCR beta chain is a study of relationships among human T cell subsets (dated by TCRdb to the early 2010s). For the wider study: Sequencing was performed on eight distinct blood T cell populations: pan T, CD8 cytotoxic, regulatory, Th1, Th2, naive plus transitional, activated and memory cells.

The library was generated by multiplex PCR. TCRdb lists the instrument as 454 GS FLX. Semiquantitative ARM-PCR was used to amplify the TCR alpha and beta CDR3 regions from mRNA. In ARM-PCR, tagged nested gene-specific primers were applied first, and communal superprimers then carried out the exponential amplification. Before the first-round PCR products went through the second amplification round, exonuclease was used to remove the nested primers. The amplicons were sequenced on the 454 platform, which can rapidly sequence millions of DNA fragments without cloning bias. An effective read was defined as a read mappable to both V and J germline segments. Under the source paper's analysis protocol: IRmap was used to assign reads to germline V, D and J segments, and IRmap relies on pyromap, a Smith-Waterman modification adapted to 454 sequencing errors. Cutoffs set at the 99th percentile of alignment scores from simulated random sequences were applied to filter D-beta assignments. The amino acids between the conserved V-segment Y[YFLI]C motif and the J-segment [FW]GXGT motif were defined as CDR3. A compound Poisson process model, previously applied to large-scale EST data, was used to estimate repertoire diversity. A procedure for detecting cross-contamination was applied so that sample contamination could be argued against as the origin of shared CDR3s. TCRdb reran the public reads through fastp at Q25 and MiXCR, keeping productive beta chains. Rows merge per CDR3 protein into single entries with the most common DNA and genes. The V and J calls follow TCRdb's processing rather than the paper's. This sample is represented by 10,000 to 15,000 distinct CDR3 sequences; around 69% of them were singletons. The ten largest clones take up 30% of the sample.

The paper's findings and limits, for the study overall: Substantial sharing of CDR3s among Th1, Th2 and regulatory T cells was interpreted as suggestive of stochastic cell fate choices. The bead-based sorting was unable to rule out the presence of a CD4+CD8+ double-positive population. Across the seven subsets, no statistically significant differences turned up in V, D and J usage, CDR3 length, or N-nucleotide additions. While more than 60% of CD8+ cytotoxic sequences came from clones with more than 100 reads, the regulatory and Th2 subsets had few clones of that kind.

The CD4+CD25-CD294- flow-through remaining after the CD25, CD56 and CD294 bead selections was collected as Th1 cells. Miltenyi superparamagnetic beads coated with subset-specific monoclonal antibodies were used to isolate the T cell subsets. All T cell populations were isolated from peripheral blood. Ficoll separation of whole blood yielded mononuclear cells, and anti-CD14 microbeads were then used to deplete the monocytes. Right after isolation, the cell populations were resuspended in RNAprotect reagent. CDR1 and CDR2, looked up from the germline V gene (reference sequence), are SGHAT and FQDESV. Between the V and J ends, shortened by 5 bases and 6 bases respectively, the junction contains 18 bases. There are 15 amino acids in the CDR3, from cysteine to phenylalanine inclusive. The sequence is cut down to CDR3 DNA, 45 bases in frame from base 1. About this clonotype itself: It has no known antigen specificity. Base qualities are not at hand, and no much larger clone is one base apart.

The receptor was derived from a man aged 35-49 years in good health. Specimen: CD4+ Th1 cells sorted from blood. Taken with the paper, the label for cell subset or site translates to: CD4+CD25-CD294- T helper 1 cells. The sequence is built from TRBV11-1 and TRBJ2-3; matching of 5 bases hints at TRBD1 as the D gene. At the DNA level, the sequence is TGTGCCAGCAGCCCTTCAGGGCAGACTGCGGATACGCAGTATTTT. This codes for CASSPSGQTADTQYF.